These T cell receptor beta chains were read from a single sample in a study of blood T cell repertoires in COVID-19. The method was immunoSEQ multiplex PCR; TCRdb's version includes in-frame clones alone and lacks a portion of them. The sample records approximately 450,000 clones, roughly 87% being singletons. Sequencing was done on a sample of PBMCs or T cells enriched from blood (not recorded which). These receptor sequences come from a woman aged 18 to 35 with acute COVID-19. Each CDR3 is given with its conserved first and last residue. D genes are given only for firm matches. Clone size, where shown, is once, few, many, or a class for clones that have expanded.

D gene: TRBD1; V gene: TRBV5-5; clone size: -; J gene: TRBJ2-3; CDR3 DNA: TGTGCCAGCAGCTTGAGGACAGGGTCAGATACGCAGTATTTT; CDR3 protein: CASSLRTGSDTQYF
D gene: -; V gene: TRBV12-3/TRBV12-4; clone size: -; J gene: TRBJ1-4; CDR3 DNA: TGTGCCAGCAGCCTAGAGGTTGGACTGTTTTTT; CDR3 protein: CASSLEVGLFF
D gene: -; V gene: TRBV27; clone size: -; J gene: TRBJ1-5; CDR3 DNA: TGTGCCAGCAGAAAAGGGGGGGCTCAGCCCCAGCATTTT; CDR3 protein: CASRKGGAQPQHF
D gene: TRBD2; V gene: TRBV28; clone size: -; J gene: TRBJ2-1; CDR3 DNA: TGTGCCAGCAGTTTATGGACTAGCGGGAGGGAATACAATGAGCAGTTCTTC; CDR3 protein: CASSLWTSGREYNEQFF
D gene: TRBD2; V gene: TRBV13; clone size: -; J gene: TRBJ2-1; CDR3 DNA: TGTGCCAGCAGCCTTAGAAGGACTAGGGTCTACAATGAGCAGTTCTTC; CDR3 protein: CASSLRRTRVYNEQFF
D gene: TRBD1; V gene: TRBV5-5; clone size: -; J gene: TRBJ2-5; CDR3 DNA: TGTGCCAGCAGTTCTCCTGGGAACAGGGGGCGAGAGACCCAGTACTTC; CDR3 protein: CASSSPGNRGRETQYF
D gene: -; V gene: TRBV28; clone size: -; J gene: TRBJ2-5; CDR3 DNA: TGTGCCAGCAGTTTACCACTTTATGAGACCCAGTACTTC; CDR3 protein: CASSLPLYETQYF
D gene: TRBD1; V gene: TRBV29-1; clone size: few; J gene: TRBJ2-1; CDR3 DNA: TGCAGCGGGTCGGGACAGGGACGCAATGAGCAGTTCTTC; CDR3 protein: CSGSGQGRNEQFF
D gene: -; V gene: TRBV24-1; clone size: -; J gene: TRBJ2-1; CDR3 DNA: TGTGCCACCACCAGGACTGGTGGGAATGAGCAGTTCTTC; CDR3 protein: CATTRTGGNEQFF
D gene: TRBD2; V gene: TRBV3-1/TRBV3-2; clone size: -; J gene: TRBJ2-7; CDR3 DNA: TGTGCCAGCAGCCATACGGGGGGTACCCACGAGCAGTACTTC; CDR3 protein: CASSHTGGTHEQYF
D gene: TRBD1; V gene: TRBV3-1/TRBV3-2; clone size: -; J gene: TRBJ1-6; CDR3 DNA: TGTGCCAGCAGCGGGACAGTAAATTCACCCCTCCACTTT; CDR3 protein: CASSGTVNSPLHF
D gene: -; V gene: TRBV19; clone size: -; J gene: TRBJ1-1; CDR3 DNA: TGTGCCAGTAGTCTCTTCGCGGGGAACACTGAAGCTTTCTTT; CDR3 protein: CASSLFAGNTEAFF
D gene: -; V gene: TRBV6-1; clone size: -; J gene: TRBJ1-4; CDR3 DNA: TGTGCCAGCAGTGAACCAGGGAAAGCTAATGAAAAACTGTTTTTT; CDR3 protein: CASSEPGKANEKLFF
D gene: -; V gene: TRBV2; clone size: -; J gene: TRBJ2-1; CDR3 DNA: TGTGCCACCCTAGGCCAGGGAGGCAATGAGCAGTTCTTC; CDR3 protein: CATLGQGGNEQFF
D gene: -; V gene: TRBV19; clone size: -; J gene: TRBJ1-6; CDR3 DNA: TGTGCCAGTAGTATAGGAGACTCTAGCTCCTATAATTCACCCCTCCACTTT; CDR3 protein: CASSIGDSSSYNSPLHF
D gene: -; V gene: TRBV4-3; clone size: -; J gene: TRBJ1-4; CDR3 DNA: TGCGCCAGCAGCCTCCAAAGCATCTCAACTAATGAAAAACTGTTTTTT; CDR3 protein: CASSLQSISTNEKLFF
D gene: -; V gene: TRBV28; clone size: -; J gene: TRBJ2-7; CDR3 DNA: TGTGCCCTCGAACGGACGGGATCCTACGAGCAGTACTTC; CDR3 protein: CALERTGSYEQYF
D gene: TRBD1; V gene: TRBV19; clone size: -; J gene: TRBJ1-6; CDR3 DNA: TGTGCCAGCGAGACAGGGGTGGGATCACCCCTCCACTTT; CDR3 protein: CASETGVGSPLHF
D gene: TRBD1; V gene: TRBV15; clone size: -; J gene: TRBJ1-1; CDR3 DNA: TGTGCCACCTCGGACAGGGGACGGGATGAAGCTTTCTTT; CDR3 protein: CATSDRGRDEAFF
D gene: -; V gene: TRBV11-2; clone size: few; J gene: TRBJ1-5; CDR3 DNA: TGTGCCAGCAGCTTAGGAGAGGATCAGCCCCAGCATTTT; CDR3 protein: CASSLGEDQPQHF
D gene: TRBD1; V gene: TRBV9; clone size: -; J gene: TRBJ2-7; CDR3 DNA: TGTGCCAGCAGCCCCCGGGACAGGGCTGGCGAGCAGTACTTC; CDR3 protein: CASSPRDRAGEQYF
D gene: -; V gene: TRBV3-1/TRBV3-2; clone size: -; J gene: TRBJ1-5; CDR3 DNA: TGTGCCAGCAGCCAATCCGGTCAGCCCCAGCATTTT; CDR3 protein: CASSQSGQPQHF
D gene: TRBD1; V gene: TRBV7-3; clone size: -; J gene: TRBJ2-1; CDR3 DNA: TGTGCCAGCAGCTTACTCGGGACAGGGTACTACAATGAGCAGTTCTTC; CDR3 protein: CASSLLGTGYYNEQFF
D gene: TRBD1; V gene: TRBV6-6; clone size: -; J gene: TRBJ1-2; CDR3 DNA: TGTGCCACCATGCAGGGGGGATATGGCTACACCTTC; CDR3 protein: CATMQGGYGYTF
D gene: TRBD2; V gene: TRBV4-1; clone size: few; J gene: TRBJ2-1; CDR3 DNA: TGCGCCAGCAGCCAAGATAGGGGTAGCGGGGGGGCAATTCTCAATGAGCAGTTCTTC; CDR3 protein: CASSQDRGSGGAILNEQFF
D gene: TRBD1; V gene: TRBV9; clone size: -; J gene: TRBJ1-5; CDR3 DNA: TGTGCCAGCAGCGTAGTTCCCAGGACAGGGGTAAGTCAGCCCCAGCATTTT; CDR3 protein: CASSVVPRTGVSQPQHF
D gene: TRBD2; V gene: TRBV3-1/TRBV3-2; clone size: -; J gene: TRBJ2-5; CDR3 DNA: TGTGCCAGCAGGCTGACTAGCGGGGGCCGGCGGGCCCAGTACTTC; CDR3 protein: CASRLTSGGRRAQYF
D gene: TRBD1; V gene: TRBV19; clone size: -; J gene: TRBJ1-3; CDR3 DNA: TGTGCCAGTAGTATAGATGCCGGGACAGGGGAAACTGGAAACACCATATATTTT; CDR3 protein: CASSIDAGTGETGNTIYF
D gene: -; V gene: TRBV18; clone size: once; J gene: TRBJ1-2; CDR3 DNA: TGTGCCAGCTCACTTGACAGAAATAACTATGGCTACACCTTC; CDR3 protein: CASSLDRNNYGYTF
D gene: TRBD1; V gene: TRBV25-1; clone size: -; J gene: TRBJ2-2; CDR3 DNA: TGTGCCAGCAGTTACAGGGGGGAGACCGGGGAGCTGTTTTTT; CDR3 protein: CASSYRGETGELFF
D gene: -; V gene: TRBV6-5; clone size: -; J gene: TRBJ1-2; CDR3 DNA: TGTGCCAGCAGTCCCCTTATTCGGGACAGCTACACCTTC; CDR3 protein: CASSPLIRDSYTF
D gene: TRBD2; V gene: TRBV7-9; clone size: -; J gene: TRBJ2-3; CDR3 DNA: TGTGCCAGCAGCACGGTAGCGGGAGAAGGTCATACGCAGTATTTT; CDR3 protein: CASSTVAGEGHTQYF
D gene: TRBD2; V gene: TRBV19; clone size: -; J gene: TRBJ2-7; CDR3 DNA: TGTGCCAGTAGTATAGGAGCGGGGTGGTACGAGCAGTACTTC; CDR3 protein: CASSIGAGWYEQYF